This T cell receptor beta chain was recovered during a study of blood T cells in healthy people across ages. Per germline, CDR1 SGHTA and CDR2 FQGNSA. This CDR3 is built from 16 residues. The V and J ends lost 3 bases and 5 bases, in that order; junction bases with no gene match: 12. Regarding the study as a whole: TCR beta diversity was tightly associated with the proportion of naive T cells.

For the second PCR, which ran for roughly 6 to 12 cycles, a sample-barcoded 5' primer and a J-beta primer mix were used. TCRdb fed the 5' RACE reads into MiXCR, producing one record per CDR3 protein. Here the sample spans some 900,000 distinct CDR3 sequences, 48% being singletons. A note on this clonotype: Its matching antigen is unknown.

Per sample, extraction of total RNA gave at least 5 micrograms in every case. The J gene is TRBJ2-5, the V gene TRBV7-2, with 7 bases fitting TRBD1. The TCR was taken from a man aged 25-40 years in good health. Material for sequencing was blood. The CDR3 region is CASSFDGLTGAETQYF. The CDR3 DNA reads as TGTGCCAGCAGCTTCGACGGACTTACAGGGGCTGAGACCCAGTACTTC.